This TCR beta chain was captured by sequencing in a study of T cell responses to AZD1222 COVID-19 vaccine. Study observations and caveats: When two AZD1222 doses had been given, Spike-specific TCR breadth and depth rose. Repertoires were collected only later (after the peak T cell response had occurred). Vaccine-related CD4 TCRs covered spike, predominating at 160-218 and 743-854. The sample set comprised mostly white British donors with more females, and clonal diversity was possibly underestimated.

Using immunoSEQ multiplex PCR, the repertoire was profiled, and TCRdb retains in-frame clones only, with some absent. Of around 130,000 clones detected, approximately 94% appear once; the ten largest clones hold 6.6%. This CDR3 region has 13 residues. Germline loops: CDR1 MNHEY, CDR2 SVGAGI. V lost 3 bases to trimming and J lost 4 bases, with 7 bases between them. In regard to this clone: What it binds is not known.

This receptor was obtained from an adult in good health. The sample in question was peripheral blood, obtained on day 0 of AZD1222 vaccination. The chain employs TRBV6-5 and TRBJ1-5; TRBD1 is a possible D gene (6 bases). The CDR3 coding sequence is TGTGCCAGCAGTTATAGGGGGAATCAGCCCCAGCATTTT. Protein sequence: CASSYRGNQPQHF.